Listed here are 21 T cell receptor beta chains from one sample, sequenced in a study of tumor-infiltrating lymphocytes in primary liver carcinoma. With 400 to 550 ng total RNA as template and a constant-region primer, TCR beta cDNA was made. Library construction for TCR beta comprised three nested multiplex PCR rounds performed with slightly modified ARM-PCR. In the first two PCR rounds, TRBV1-TRBV30 forward primers were paired with a C-beta reverse primer, and each round lasted about 9 cycles. From the multiplex PCR reads, TCRdb called clonotypes with MiXCR, one entry per CDR3 protein. The table has 330,000 or so distinct CDR3 sequences, less than 70% seen once; the top ten hold about 6.5%. Researchers drew blood RNA from unsorted whole blood and extracted germline DNA as well. The sequenced sample was peripheral blood. These receptors all come from a man aged 40-49 years with primary liver carcinoma and hepatitis B virus infection.

Details on this clonotype: This is likely a read error, given that the CDR3 carries no conserved phenylalanine or tryptophan at its end. The rearrangement links TRBV11-2 to TRBJ2-7; perhaps TRBD1 as D (5 bases). Germline CDR1 is SGHAT and CDR2 is FQNNGV. This CDR3 contains 15 residues. The V end lost 1 base, the J end lost 5 bases, and 15 bases lay between the germline ends. CDR3 in amino acids: CASSLGGLFGDEQYL. CDR3 bases: TGTGCCAGCAGCTTAGGGGGCCTCTTTGGTGACGAGCAGTACCTC.

Worth noting for this clonotype: A single base separates this from a much larger clone, so it may be a read error. The chain employs TRBV4-1 and TRBJ1-1, with unresolved D. Trimming pared 2 bases from V and 8 bases from J, leaving 15 bases between. There are 14 residues in the CDR3. Germline CDR1 and CDR2: MGHRA and YSYEKL. This chain's CDR3 is CASSQPNTRSEAFF. The CDR3 region has the DNA TGCGCCAGCAGCCAACCAAATACCAGATCCGAAGCTTTCTTT.

The chain has TRBV28 and TRBJ2-7; 7 bases align to TRBD1. CDR1 is MDHEN, CDR2 SYDVKM, per germline. V lost 5 bases to trimming and J lost 4 bases; unmatched junction nucleotides: 14. The CDR3 has 16 amino acids. The CDR3 protein is CASSPSSGTAKYEQYF. CDR3 nucleotides: TGTGCCAGCAGTCCCTCTTCGGGGACAGCTAAGTACGAGCAGTACTTC.

The chain has TRBV11-2 and TRBJ2-3, with a possible D match to TRBD2 (6 bases). Trimming took 6 bases from V and 5 from J, leaving 18 bases between them. The CDR3 is made up of 15 amino acids. Germline assignment: CDR1 SGHAT and CDR2 FQNNGV. The chain's CDR3 is CASREAGGPQDTQYF. The CDR3, as DNA: TGTGCCAGCAGGGAAGCAGGAGGGCCTCAAGATACGCAGTATTTT.

This clonotype came up many times. The chain links TRBV10-3 to TRBJ2-6; D unclear. The CDR3 extends over 14 amino acids. The V end lost 2 bases, the J end lost 0 bases, and 2 bases lay between the germline ends. Germline loops: CDR1 ENHRY, CDR2 SYGVKD. The DNA of the CDR3 is TGTGCCATCAGTGAGAACTCTGGGGCCAACGTCCTGACTTTC. Encoded protein: CAISENSGANVLTF.

This clonotype was counted many times. The CDR3 bases are TGTGCCAGCAGCGGCAGCAACTATGGCTACACCTTC. Its translation: CASSGSNYGYTF. The rearrangement uses TRBV11-2 and TRBJ1-2; D gene uncertain. The ends were cut back, 5 bases at V and 2 bases at J, with 6 bases in the middle. The germline CDR1 and CDR2 sequences are SGHAT and FQNNGV. The CDR3 consists of 12 residues.

A word on this clonotype: A read error may account for a junction end that differs from germline. This chain uses TRBV10-1 with TRBJ2-2; 7 bases align to TRBD1. CDR1 is WNHNN, CDR2 SYGVQD, per germline (reference sequence). The CDR3 runs 15 residues. The CDR3 loop is CTSSRDSANTGELFF. The CDR3 bases are TGCACCAGCAGTCGGGACAGCGCGAACACCGGGGAGTTGTTTTTT.

This clonotype appeared a few times. The CDR3 coding sequence is TGTGCCATCAGTGAGACAGGGTCCACAGATACGCAGTATTTT. Translating it yields CAISETGSTDTQYF. This chain uses TRBV10-3 with TRBJ2-3; D perhaps matches TRBD1 (6 bases). Trimming pared 2 bases from V and 2 bases from J, leaving 8 bases between. CDR3 size: 14 residues. Germline lookup yields CDR1 ENHRY and CDR2 SYGVKD.

Regarding this clonotype: A read error may be the cause here, since a much bigger clone is one base away. CDR3 residues: CVSSVRFTDTQYF. CDR3 bases: TGCGTCAGCAGCGTCAGATTCACAGATACGCAGTATTTT. This chain connects TRBV5-1 to TRBJ2-3; no clear D gene. Germline loops: CDR1 SGHRS, CDR2 YFSETQ. This CDR3 is 13 amino acids long.

Turning to this clonotype: One end of the junction fails to match germline, which may point to a read error. This chain links TRBV4-3 with TRBJ2-3, with TRBD2 matching over 10 bases. This CDR3 region has 13 residues. Germline V gene lookup returns CDR1 LGHNA and CDR2 YSLEER. The CDR3 protein is CSSSTLAGGTQYF. Here the CDR3 DNA reads TGCTCCAGTAGCACCTTAGCGGGAGGTACGCAGTATTTT.

This clonotype was counted at least ten times. This rearrangement joins TRBV12-3 or TRBV12-4 to TRBJ1-5; D is ambiguous. Trimming pared 5 bases from V and 3 bases from J, leaving 14 bases between. The CDR3 contains 15 residues. The CDR3 sequence is CASSALLQVNQPQHF. The DNA of the CDR3 is TGTGCCAGCAGTGCCCTTTTGCAGGTCAATCAGCCCCAGCATTTT.

In the case of this clonotype: The junction departs from germline at one end; a sequencing error may be responsible. The V gene is TRBV11-2, the J gene TRBJ2-3; D unresolved. CDR3 length: 13 amino acids. Germline V gene data show CDR1 as SGHAT and CDR2 as FQNNGV. The CDR3 spells CTSSLTGMGTQYF. In DNA form, the CDR3 reads TGTACCAGCAGCTTAACCGGCATGGGTACGCAGTATTTT.

A remark on this clonotype: Germline is not matched at one junction end, which may reflect a read error. The V gene is TRBV29-1, the J gene TRBJ2-7, with 7 bases matching TRBD2. The CDR3 is 15 residues long. Germline V CDR1 and CDR2: SQVTM, ANQGSEA. CDR3 DNA: TGCAGCGTGGCGGGAGTAGCGGGCATGATCTACGAGCAATACTTC. This encodes CSVAGVAGMIYEQYF.

The chain couples TRBV11-2 to TRBJ2-7; maybe TRBD2 (6 bases). This CDR3 contains 17 residues. The V and J ends lost 4 bases and 0 bases respectively, with 19 bases between them. Germline V CDR1 and CDR2: SGHAT, FQNNGV. CDR3 region: CASSSTGRGSLSYEQYV. Here the CDR3 DNA reads TGTGCCAGCAGCTCCACCGGACGGGGGTCCCTCTCCTACGAGCAGTACGTC.

This chain connects TRBV14 to TRBJ1-1; the D is unclear. The CDR3 sequence is 15 residues long. Germline values: CDR1 SGHDN, CDR2 FVKESK. V lost 0 bases, J lost 1 base, and 9 bases lay in between. CDR3 nucleotide sequence: TGTGCCAGCAGCCAAGAGATCCTGGGGAACACTGAAGCTTTCTTT. Protein sequence: CASSQEILGNTEAFF.

The chain employs TRBV4-1 and TRBJ2-1; D not resolved. The CDR3 is 16 amino acids. The V gene lost 9 bases and the J gene lost 5 bases, with 23 bases spanning the gap. CDR1 and CDR2 from the germline V gene are MGHRA and YSYEKL. The CDR3 DNA sequence: TGCGCCAGTAGACAAGATGGTACGGTGCCCAACAATGAGCAGTTCTTC. This sequence encodes CASRQDGTVPNNEQFF.

A word on this clonotype: Being one base from a much bigger clone, this may be a read error. V is TRBV11-1 and J is TRBJ2-1; D call uncertain. Germline assignment: CDR1 SGHAT and CDR2 FQDESV (reference sequence). The CDR3 sequence is 13 residues long. CDR3 loop: CANSLNSYNERFF. The CDR3 DNA is TGTGCCAACAGCCTGAACTCCTACAATGAGCGGTTCTTC.

Worth noting for this clonotype: With a much larger clone just one base away, this may be a read error. The gene calls are TRBV6-6 and TRBJ2-6; D is unresolved. V was clipped by 4 bases and J by 0 bases, with 7 bases between them. CDR1 and CDR2 from the germline V gene are MNHNY and SVGAGI (reference sequence). The CDR3 covers 15 residues. The CDR3 DNA follows: TGTGCCAGCAGTTCGTGCCTCTCTGGGGCCAACGTCCTGACTTTC. Translated, it gives CASSSCLSGANVLTF.

A few counts support this clonotype. For the CDR3, the DNA is TGTGCCAGCAGCGGCTGGGGGGCGGACAGTGAAGAGACCCAGTACTTC. It is translated as CASSGWGADSEETQYF. V usage is TRBV7-9 and J usage is TRBJ2-5; D tentatively fits TRBD1 or TRBD2 (6 bases each). CDR3 length: 16 residues. Germline V lookup: CDR1 SEHNR, CDR2 FQNEAQ (reference sequence). V gave up 5 bases and J gave up 3 bases, with 19 bases separating them.

A note on this clonotype: This may come from a read error, since a much larger clone is one base off. This chain joins TRBV6-5 and TRBJ2-7; D tentatively fits TRBD1 or TRBD2 (5 bases each). CDR1 MNHEY and CDR2 SVGAGI come from the germline V gene. Trimming removed 5 bases at V and 10 bases at J, with 12 bases between. The CDR3 length is 11 residues. In DNA, the CDR3 is TGTGCCAGCAGTGGCCGGGACCCTCAGTACTTC. Protein product: CASSGRDPQYF.

Notes on this clonotype: One junction end disagrees with the germline gene, perhaps due to a read error. This chain uses TRBV11-2 with TRBJ2-3; a possible D gene is TRBD1 (5 bases). The CDR3 extends over 16 amino acids. Germline V gene data show CDR1 as SGHAT and CDR2 as FQNNGV. The CDR3, as DNA: TGTGCCGGCAGCTTAATGGAGACAGAGCTCACAGATACGCAGTATTTT. The encoded protein is CAGSLMETELTDTQYF.